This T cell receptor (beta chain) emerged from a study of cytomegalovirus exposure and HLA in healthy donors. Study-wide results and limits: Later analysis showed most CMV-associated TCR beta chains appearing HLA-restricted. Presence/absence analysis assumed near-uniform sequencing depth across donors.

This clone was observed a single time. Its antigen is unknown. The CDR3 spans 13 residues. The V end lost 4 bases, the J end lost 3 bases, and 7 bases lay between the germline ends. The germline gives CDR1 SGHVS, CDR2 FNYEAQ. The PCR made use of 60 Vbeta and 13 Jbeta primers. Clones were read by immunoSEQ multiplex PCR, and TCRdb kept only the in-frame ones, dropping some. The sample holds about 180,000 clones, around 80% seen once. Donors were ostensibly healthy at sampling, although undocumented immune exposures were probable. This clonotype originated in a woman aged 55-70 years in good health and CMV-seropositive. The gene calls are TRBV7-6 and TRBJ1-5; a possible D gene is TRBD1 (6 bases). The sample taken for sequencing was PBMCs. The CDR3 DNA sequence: TGTGCCAGCAGCTCGGGACACAATCAGCCCCAGCATTTT. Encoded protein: CASSSGHNQPQHF.